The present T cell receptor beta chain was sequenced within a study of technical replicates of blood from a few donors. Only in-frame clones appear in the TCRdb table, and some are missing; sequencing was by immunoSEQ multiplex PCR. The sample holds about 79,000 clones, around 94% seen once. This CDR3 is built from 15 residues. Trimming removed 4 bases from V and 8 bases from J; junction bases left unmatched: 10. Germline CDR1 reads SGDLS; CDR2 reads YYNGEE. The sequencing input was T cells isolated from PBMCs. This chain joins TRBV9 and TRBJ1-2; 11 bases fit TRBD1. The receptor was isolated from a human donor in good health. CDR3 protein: CASSKRTGGAGGYTF. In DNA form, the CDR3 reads TGTGCCAGCAGCAAGAGGACAGGGGGCGCTGGGGGCTACACCTTC.